What follows describes a single TCR beta chain. Its antigen is not known. This specimen belongs to a study of shared clonotypes between healthy human individuals. The study's findings and limits: An expected dependence of interdonor clonotype sharing on sequencing depth was noted.

TCRdb keeps only in-frame clones here, not all; method: immunoSEQ multiplex PCR. The sample yields about 1.5 million clones, roughly 96% seen once. The CDR3 contains 16 residues. The ends were cut back, 4 bases at V and 5 bases at J, with 17 bases in the middle. Germline V gene data show CDR1 as SEHNR and CDR2 as FQNEAQ (reference sequence). The rearrangement links TRBV7-9 to TRBJ1-4; tentatively, D is TRBD1 (6 bases). The sequence came from a man aged 25 to 40 in good health. The sample was naive CD4+ T cells sorted from blood. As for subset: CD45RA+ positively selected. CDR3 protein: CASSSRDTISNEKLFF. DNA for the CDR3: TGTGCCAGCAGCTCCCGGGACACGATTTCAAATGAAAAACTGTTTTTT.